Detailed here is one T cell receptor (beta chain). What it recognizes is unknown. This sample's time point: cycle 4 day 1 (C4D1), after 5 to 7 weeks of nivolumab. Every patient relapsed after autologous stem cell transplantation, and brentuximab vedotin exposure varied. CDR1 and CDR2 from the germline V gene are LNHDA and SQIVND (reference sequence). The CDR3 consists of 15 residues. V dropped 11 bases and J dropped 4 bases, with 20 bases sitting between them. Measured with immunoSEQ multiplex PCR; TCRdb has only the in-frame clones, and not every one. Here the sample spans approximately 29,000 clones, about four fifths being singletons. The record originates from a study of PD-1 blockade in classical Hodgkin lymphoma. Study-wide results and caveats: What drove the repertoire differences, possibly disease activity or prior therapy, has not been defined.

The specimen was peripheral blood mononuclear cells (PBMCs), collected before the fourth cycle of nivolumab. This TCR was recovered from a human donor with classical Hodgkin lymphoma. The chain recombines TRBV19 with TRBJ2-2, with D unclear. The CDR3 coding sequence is TGTGCCGGATCCCCGGGTATGGCAGGCACCGGGGAGCTGTTTTTT. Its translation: CAGSPGMAGTGELFF.